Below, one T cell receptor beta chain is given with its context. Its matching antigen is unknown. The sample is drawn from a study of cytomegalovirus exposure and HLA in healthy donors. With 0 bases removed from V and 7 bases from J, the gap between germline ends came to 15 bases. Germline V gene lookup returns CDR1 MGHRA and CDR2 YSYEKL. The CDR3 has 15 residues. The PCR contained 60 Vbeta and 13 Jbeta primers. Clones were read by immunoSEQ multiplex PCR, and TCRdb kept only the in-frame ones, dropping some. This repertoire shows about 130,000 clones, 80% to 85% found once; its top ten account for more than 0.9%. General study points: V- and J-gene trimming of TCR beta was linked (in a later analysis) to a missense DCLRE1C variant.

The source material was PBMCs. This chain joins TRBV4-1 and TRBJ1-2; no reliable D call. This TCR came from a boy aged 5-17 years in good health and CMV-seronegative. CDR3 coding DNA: TGCGCCAGCAGCCAAGAGCCGGGATTGGAGGGTGGCTACACCTTC. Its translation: CASSQEPGLEGGYTF.